This TCR beta chain was profiled in a study of glioma-infiltrating T cells after dendritic cell vaccination. As for the study in general: Dendritic cell vaccine was injected intradermally three times, biweekly. Study-wide results and caveats: Few patients contributed both blood and tumor specimens.

This clone was found a few times. Its antigen is unknown. Trimming removed 2 bases from V and 4 bases from J; junction bases left unmatched: 0. The CDR3 has 13 residues. Per germline, CDR1 SNHLY and CDR2 FYNNEI. Selection required adequate fresh-frozen tumor tissue plus more than two years' survival data. The immunoSEQ assay amplified TCRB CDR3 from up to 2 ug DNA. TCRdb's copy holds only in-frame clones and misses some; the assay was immunoSEQ multiplex PCR. Counted here are about 95,000 clones, under 90% occurring once; the ten biggest clones make up under 3%. The specimen comprised blood, sampled before dendritic cell vaccination. The J gene is TRBJ2-3, the V gene TRBV2; TRBD1 matches at 7 bases. The TCR sequence derives from a human donor with glioblastoma. CDR3 DNA: TGTGCCAGCAGTGAACAGGGGGCAGATACGCAGTATTTT. Protein sequence: CASSEQGADTQYF.